This TCR beta chain was found in a study of cytomegalovirus exposure and HLA in healthy donors. About the research overall: In a later analysis, the roughly 120 validation repertoires were reported to have used the same platform as the 600 to 800 first-cohort repertoires.

The repertoire was sequenced with immunoSEQ multiplex PCR; TCRdb's copy has only in-frame clones and lacks some. The table has fewer than 85,000 clones, 94% seen once. V was pared by 6 bases and J by 2 bases, with 8 bases of the junction left unmatched. The CDR3 runs 14 residues. Per the germline V gene, CDR1 is SGHRS and CDR2 is YFSETQ. The clonotype originates from a woman aged 18-29 years in good health and CMV-seronegative. V is TRBV5-1 and J is TRBJ2-7, with TRBD1 identical over 7 bases. The sequencing input was PBMCs. The CDR3 DNA reads as TGCGCCAGCACTTACGGGACAGCGGCCTACGAGCAGTACTTC. Its translation is CASTYGTAAYEQYF. Variable domain in full (rest from reference TRBV5-1 and TRBJ2-7): KAGVTQTPRYLIKTRGQQVTLSCSPISGHRSVSWYQQTPGQGLQFLFEYFSETQRNKGNFPGRFSGRQFSNSRSEMNVSTLELGDSALYLCASTYGTAAYEQYFGPGTRLTVT.